This T cell receptor (beta chain) was captured in a study of blood T cell repertoires in COVID-19. Trimming took off 3 bases at V and 0 bases at J, with 18 bases between the two ends. The CDR3 totals 18 residues. The germline CDR1 and CDR2 sequences are LNHDA and SQIVND (reference sequence). Original handling: Amplifying reference gene primers gave estimates of nucleated cell counts. Repertoires were generated with immunoSEQ multiplex PCR, while TCRdb's copy carries only in-frame clones and drops some. V and J calls and clone size come straight from that table; D and trimming were deduced from the DNA. The data contain approximately 340,000 clones, 87% of them singletons. The table lists this clone with a few counts.

The clonotype comes from a man aged 25-40 years with COVID-19, enrolled during active disease. The J gene is TRBJ1-5, the V gene TRBV19; no clear D gene. Sequenced sample: peripheral blood. In DNA, the CDR3 is TGTGCCAGTAGTATGGGAGGAAGGGAAACATATAGCAATCAGCCCCAGCATTTT. Translated, it gives CASSMGGRETYSNQPQHF.